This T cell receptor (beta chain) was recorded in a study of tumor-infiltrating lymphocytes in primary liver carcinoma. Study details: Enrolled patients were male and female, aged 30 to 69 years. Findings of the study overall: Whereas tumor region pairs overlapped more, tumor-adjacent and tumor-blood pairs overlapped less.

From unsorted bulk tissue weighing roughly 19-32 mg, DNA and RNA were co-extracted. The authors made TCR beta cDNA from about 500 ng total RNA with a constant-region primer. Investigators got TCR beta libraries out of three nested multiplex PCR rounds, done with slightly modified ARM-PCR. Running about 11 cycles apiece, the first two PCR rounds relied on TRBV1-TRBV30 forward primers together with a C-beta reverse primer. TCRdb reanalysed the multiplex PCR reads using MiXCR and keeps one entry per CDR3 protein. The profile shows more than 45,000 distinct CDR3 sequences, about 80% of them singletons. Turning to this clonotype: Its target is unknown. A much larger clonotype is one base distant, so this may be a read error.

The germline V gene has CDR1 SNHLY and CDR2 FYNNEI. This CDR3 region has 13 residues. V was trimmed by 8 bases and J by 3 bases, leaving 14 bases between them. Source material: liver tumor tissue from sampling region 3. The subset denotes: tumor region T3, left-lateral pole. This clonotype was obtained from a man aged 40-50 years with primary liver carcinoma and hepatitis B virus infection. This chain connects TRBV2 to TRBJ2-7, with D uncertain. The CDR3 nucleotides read TGTGCCAGCGAGGAGACAAATGTCTACGAGCAGTACTTC. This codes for CASEETNVYEQYF.